The rows below give T cell receptor beta chains drawn from one sample of a study of blood T cells in healthy people across ages. In TCRdb, the 5' RACE reads were re-called with MiXCR into one record per CDR3 protein. This repertoire shows roughly 410,000 distinct CDR3 sequences, over 45% found once; its top ten account for over 40%. The sample consisted of blood. The receptors derive from a man between 60 and 75 years old in good health. Each CDR3 is given with its conserved first and last residue.

V gene,J gene,CDR3 protein
TRBV7-2,TRBJ2-3,CASSSFLAGDTQYF
TRBV12-3/TRBV12-4,TRBJ1-2,CASSRSARGTPCGYTF
TRBV28,TRBJ2-7,CASSLRISGSYEQYF
TRBV6-1,TRBJ2-7,CASRETGSEQYF
TRBV2,TRBJ2-6,CASSKETGAGANVLTF
TRBV12-3/TRBV12-4,TRBJ2-3,CASSFAGGTDTQYF
TRBV5-1,TRBJ2-3,CASSLSWTSGRRGDTQYF
TRBV20-1,TRBJ1-2,CSIPGKFGGYTF
TRBV5-1,TRBJ2-4,CASSLTSGVPNIQYF
TRBV28,TRBJ2-7,CSLGTSVRDEQYF
TRBV20-1,TRBJ1-2,CSAHRDVKGYTF
TRBV6-2/TRBV6-3,TRBJ2-1,CASSQAHRGPYNEQFF
TRBV7-2,TRBJ2-5,CASSLETGSWETQYF
TRBV4-2,TRBJ2-7,CASSQDGAYEQYF
TRBV29-1,TRBJ1-2,CSVGTPAGYTF
TRBV5-6,TRBJ2-7,CASSPTPGSSYEQYF
TRBV20-1,TRBJ2-3,CSARDDRGNADTQYF
TRBV7-2,TRBJ2-2,CASSLGLGTGELFF
TRBV6-6,TRBJ2-1,CASRINIESYNEQFF
TRBV6-4,TRBJ2-5,CASGVRPKETQYF
TRBV27,TRBJ1-6,CASSRRVGTEYSPLHF
TRBV7-9,TRBJ2-6,CATGFYSGANVLTF
TRBV7-4,NA,CASSFDIQYF
TRBV20-1,TRBJ2-3,CSAPPASGVTDTQYF
TRBV12-3/TRBV12-4,TRBJ1-1,CASSFRTEAFF
TRBV12-3/TRBV12-4,TRBJ1-6,CASSFGDRDSPLHF
TRBV7-2,NA,CASSLRGLNGEQYF
TRBV13,TRBJ2-1,CASSLAPQTHNEQFF
TRBV9,TRBJ1-4,CASSGQATTNEKLFF
TRBV10-3,TRBJ2-1,CAISPLQNNEQFF
TRBV28,TRBJ2-1,CATLGGSENEQFF
TRBV4-2,NA,CASSQDEGMGDEQYF
TRBV6-5,TRBJ2-3,CASRQQSTDTQYF
TRBV6-2/TRBV6-3,TRBJ2-1,CASSYGLAGRNEQFF